This T cell receptor (beta chain) is drawn from a study of blood T cell repertoires in COVID-19 (dated by TCRdb to 2019 to 2021). As for the study more broadly: The collaborator samples originated in the United States, Italy and Spain and spanned the acute and convalescent phases of COVID-19. The prospective study material was composed of cDNA or gDNA derived from T cells, B-cell-depleted T cells, or PBMCs. The dataset comprised deeply sampled blood TCRbeta repertoires from subjects exposed to, actively infected with, or recovered from COVID-19. The repertoires were made available in a free public database intended to serve as a resource for research on the immune response to SARS-CoV-2. The samples were drawn from two sources: the first 160 participants of the ongoing ImmuneRACE study, and 1,000 to 1,500 subjects contributed by 6 global collaborators. The sample metadata nearly always contained a de-identified subject ID, COVID-19 status, age in years and sex. HLA class I and class II types, where available, came from metadata supplied by the sample provider rather than from assay-based typing.

Participants in the prospective study were enrolled through a virtual design, were aged roughly 18 to 95 years, and lived in approximately 25 United States geographic areas. Cohort assignment in the prospective study relied on participant-reported clinical history from a screening survey and a study questionnaire. Recovered participants in ImmuneRACE Cohort 3 were defined by two consecutive negative NP/OP PCR tests, clearance by a healthcare professional, or resolution of symptoms. Mobile phlebotomists in the prospective study collected whole blood, serum and a nasopharyngeal or oropharyngeal swab from every participant. Over a roughly two-month period, participants in the prospective study had the option of providing additional blood draws and questionnaires. Prospective study blood samples were shipped either frozen or at room temperature before DNA extraction. The CDR3 sequence holds 15 residues, the cysteine and phenylalanine included. The DNA shown is the 45-base CDR3, in frame from base 1. Ends trimmed: V by 6 bases, J by 6 bases; bases unmatched to a gene: 8. The germline V gene supplies CDR1 SNHLY and CDR2 FYNNEI.

As for this clone: Its cognate antigen has yet to be identified. No qualities accompany the bases; no much larger clone lies one base away.

TCRbeta CDR3 regions were amplified from genomic DNA by means of the immunoSEQ Assay, a bias-controlled multiplex PCR. Concerning the study's data processing: The number of nucleated cells in each sample was estimated from the amplification of reference gene primers within the assay. To quantify the absolute abundance of each unique TCRbeta CDR3 rearrangement, sequence reads were collapsed and filtered. For each sample, productive Simpson clonality was calculated as the square root of Simpson's diversity index across productive rearrangements. What TCRdb holds here is the immuneACCESS table cut down to in-frame rearrangements. Part of the clones is not present; checked against another copy, under half of the missing clones reflect an unresolved V gene, and the others are unexplained. The V and J calls and clone size are taken from that table; D and trimming were inferred from the DNA. The sample has 200,000 to 250,000 clones on record, 88% of them singletons. In total, the top ten clones hold 2.5% to 3% of the sample.

Study-wide conclusions, independent of this receptor: Clinical and demographic metadata were provided uncurated, with the amount varying by source and participant.

The rearrangement joined TRBV2 to TRBJ1-6, with TRBD1 identical over 7 junction bases. Sequenced: PBMCs or T cells enriched from blood (not recorded which). The clonotype originates from a woman aged 30 to 39 who had recovered from COVID-19. The nucleotide sequence is TGTGCCAGCAGACCCGACAGGGCACTTAATTCACCCCTCCACTTT. Its amino acids are CASRPDRALNSPLHF.